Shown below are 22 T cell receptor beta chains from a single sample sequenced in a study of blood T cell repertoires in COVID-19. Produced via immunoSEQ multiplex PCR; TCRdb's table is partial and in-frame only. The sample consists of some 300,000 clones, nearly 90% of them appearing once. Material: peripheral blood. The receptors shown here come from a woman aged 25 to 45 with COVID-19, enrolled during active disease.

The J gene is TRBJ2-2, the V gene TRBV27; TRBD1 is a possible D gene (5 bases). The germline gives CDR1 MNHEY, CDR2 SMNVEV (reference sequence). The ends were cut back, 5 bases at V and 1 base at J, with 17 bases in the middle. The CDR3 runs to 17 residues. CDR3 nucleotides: TGTGCCAGCAGTCGTTCCAGGGTTAGCTTGAACACCGGGGAGCTGTTTTTT. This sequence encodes CASSRSRVSLNTGELFF.

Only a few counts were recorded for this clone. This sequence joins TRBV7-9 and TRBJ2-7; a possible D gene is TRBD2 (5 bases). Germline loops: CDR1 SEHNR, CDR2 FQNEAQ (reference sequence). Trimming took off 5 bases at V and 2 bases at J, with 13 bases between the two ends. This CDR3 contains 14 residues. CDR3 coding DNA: TGTGCCAGCAGCACCGTAGTCGGGGCCTACGAGCAGTACTTC. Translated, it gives CASSTVVGAYEQYF. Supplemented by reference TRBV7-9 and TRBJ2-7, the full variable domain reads DTGVSQNPRHKITKRGQNVTFRCDPISEHNRLYWYRQTLGQGPEFLTYFQNEAQLEKSRLLSDRFSAERPKGSFSTLEIQRTEQGDSAMYLCASSTVVGAYEQYFGPGTRLTVT.

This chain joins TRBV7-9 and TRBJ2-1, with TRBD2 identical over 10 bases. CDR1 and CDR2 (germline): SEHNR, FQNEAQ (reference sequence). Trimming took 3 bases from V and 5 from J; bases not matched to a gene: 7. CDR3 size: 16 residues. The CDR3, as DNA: TGTGCCAGCAGCTTGAGCGGGGGGGCCCCACACAATGAGCAGTTCTTC. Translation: CASSLSGGAPHNEQFF.

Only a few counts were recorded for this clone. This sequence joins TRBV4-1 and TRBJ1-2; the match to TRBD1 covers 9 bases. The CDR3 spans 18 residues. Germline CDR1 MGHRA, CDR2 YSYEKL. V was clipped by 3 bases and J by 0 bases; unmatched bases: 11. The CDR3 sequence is CASSQPTRDRDSNYGYTF. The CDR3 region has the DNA TGCGCCAGCAGCCAGCCGACGAGGGACAGGGATTCTAACTATGGCTACACCTTC.

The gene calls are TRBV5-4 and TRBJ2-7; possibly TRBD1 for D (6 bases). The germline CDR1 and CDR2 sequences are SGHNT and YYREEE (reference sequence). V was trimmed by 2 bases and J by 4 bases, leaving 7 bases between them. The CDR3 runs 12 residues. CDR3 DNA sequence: TGTGCCAGCAGCTTCAGGGGTTACGAGCAGTACTTC. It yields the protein CASSFRGYEQYF.

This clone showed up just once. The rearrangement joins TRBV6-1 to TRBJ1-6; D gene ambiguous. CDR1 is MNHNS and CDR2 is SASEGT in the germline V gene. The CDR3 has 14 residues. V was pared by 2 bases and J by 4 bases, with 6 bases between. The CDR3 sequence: CASSELVYNSPLHF. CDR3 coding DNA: TGTGCCAGCAGTGAACTCGTTTATAATTCACCCCTCCACTTT.

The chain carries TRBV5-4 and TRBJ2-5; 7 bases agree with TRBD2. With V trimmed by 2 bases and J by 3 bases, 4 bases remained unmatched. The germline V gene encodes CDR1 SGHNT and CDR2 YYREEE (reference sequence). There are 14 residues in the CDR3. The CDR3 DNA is TGTGCCAGCAGCTTCCTAGCGGTTAAAGAGACCCAGTACTTC. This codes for CASSFLAVKETQYF. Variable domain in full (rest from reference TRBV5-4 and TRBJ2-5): ETGVTQSPTHLIKTRGQQVTLRCSSQSGHNTVSWYQQALGQGPQFIFQYYREEENGRGNFPPRFSGLQFPNYSSELNVNALELDDSALYLCASSFLAVKETQYFGPGTRLLVL.

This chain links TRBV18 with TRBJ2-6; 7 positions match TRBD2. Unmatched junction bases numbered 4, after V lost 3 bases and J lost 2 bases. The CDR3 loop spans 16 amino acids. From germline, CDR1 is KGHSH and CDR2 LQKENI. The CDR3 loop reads CASSPSRGAGANVLTF. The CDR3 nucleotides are TGTGCCAGCTCACCCTCCCGGGGGGCTGGGGCCAACGTCCTGACTTTC. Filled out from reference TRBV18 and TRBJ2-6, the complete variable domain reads NAGVMQNPRHLVRRRGQEARLRCSPMKGHSHVYWYRQLPEEGLKFMVYLQKENIIDESGMPKERFSAEFPKEGPSILRIQQVVRGDSAAYFCASSPSRGAGANVLTFGAGSRLTVL.

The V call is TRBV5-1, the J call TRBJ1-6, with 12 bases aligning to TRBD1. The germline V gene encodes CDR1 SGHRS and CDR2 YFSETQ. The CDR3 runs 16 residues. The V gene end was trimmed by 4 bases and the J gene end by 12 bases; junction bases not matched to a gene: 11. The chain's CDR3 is CASSEVAGTGGQPLHF. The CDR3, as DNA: TGCGCCAGCAGCGAGGTAGCCGGGACAGGGGGCCAACCCCTCCACTTT.

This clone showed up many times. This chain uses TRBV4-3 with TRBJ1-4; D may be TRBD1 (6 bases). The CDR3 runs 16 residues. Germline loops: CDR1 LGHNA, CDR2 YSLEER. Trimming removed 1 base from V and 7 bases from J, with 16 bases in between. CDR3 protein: CASSQVIGQGSEKLFF. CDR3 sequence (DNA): TGCGCCAGCAGCCAAGTAATCGGCCAGGGGAGTGAAAAACTGTTTTTT.

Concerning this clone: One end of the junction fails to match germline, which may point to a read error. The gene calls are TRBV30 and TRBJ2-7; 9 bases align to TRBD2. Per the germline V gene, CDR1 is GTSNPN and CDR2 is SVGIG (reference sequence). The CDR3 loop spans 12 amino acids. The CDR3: CAWSVNSGGAFF. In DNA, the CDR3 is TGTGCCTGGAGTGTAAATAGCGGGGGAGCCTTCTTC.

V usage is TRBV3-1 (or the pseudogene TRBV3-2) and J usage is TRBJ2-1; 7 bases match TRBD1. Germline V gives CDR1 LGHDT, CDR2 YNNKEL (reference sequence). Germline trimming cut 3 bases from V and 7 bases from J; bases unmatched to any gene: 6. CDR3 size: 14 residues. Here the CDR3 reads CASSQRQGWNEQFF. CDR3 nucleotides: TGTGCCAGCAGCCAGCGACAGGGATGGAATGAGCAGTTCTTC.

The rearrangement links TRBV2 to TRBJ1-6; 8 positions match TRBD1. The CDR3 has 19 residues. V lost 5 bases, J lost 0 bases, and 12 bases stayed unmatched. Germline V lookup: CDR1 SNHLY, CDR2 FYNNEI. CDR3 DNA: TGTGCCAGCAGTCTACCGTCAGGGGGCTTGGACTCCTATAATTCACCCCTCCACTTT. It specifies CASSLPSGGLDSYNSPLHF.

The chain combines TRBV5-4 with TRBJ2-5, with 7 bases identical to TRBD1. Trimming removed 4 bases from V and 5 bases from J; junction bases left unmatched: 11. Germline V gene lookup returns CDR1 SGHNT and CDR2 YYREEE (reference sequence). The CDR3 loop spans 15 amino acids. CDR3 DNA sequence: TGTGCCAGCAGCGAACGGGACAGAGAATCGGAGACCCAGTACTTC. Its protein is CASSERDRESETQYF. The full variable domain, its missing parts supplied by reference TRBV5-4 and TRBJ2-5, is ETGVTQSPTHLIKTRGQQVTLRCSSQSGHNTVSWYQQALGQGPQFIFQYYREEENGRGNFPPRFSGLQFPNYSSELNVNALELDDSALYLCASSERDRESETQYFGPGTRLLVL.

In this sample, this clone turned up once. In nucleotides, the CDR3 is TGTGCCAGCAAAGCGGGGAATAATTCACCCCTCCACTTT. Its protein product is CASKAGNNSPLHF. The rearrangement links TRBV7-9 to TRBJ1-6; D call uncertain. The germline V gene encodes CDR1 SEHNR and CDR2 FQNEAQ (reference sequence). CDR3 length equals 13 residues. V lost 7 bases and J 5 bases, leaving 9 bases between the germline ends.

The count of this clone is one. The CDR3 DNA reads as TGTGCCATATCGGGTGGCCGGGACAATGAGCAGTTCTTC. Amino acids: CAISGGRDNEQFF. The chain employs TRBV10-3 and TRBJ2-1, with D unresolved. The germline V and J ends were trimmed by 9 bases and 5 bases, with 14 bases remaining between them. CDR1 and CDR2 (germline): ENHRY, SYGVKD. This CDR3 has 13 residues.

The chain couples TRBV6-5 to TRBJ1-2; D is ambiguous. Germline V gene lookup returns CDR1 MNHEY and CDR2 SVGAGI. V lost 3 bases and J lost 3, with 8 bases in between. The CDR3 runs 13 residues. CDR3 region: CASSYSTDYGYTF. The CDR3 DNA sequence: TGTGCCAGCAGTTATAGTACAGACTATGGCTACACCTTC.

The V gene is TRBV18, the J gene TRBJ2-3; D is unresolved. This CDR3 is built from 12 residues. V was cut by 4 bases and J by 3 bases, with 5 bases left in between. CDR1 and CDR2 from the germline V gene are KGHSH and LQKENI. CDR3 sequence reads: CASSLRTDTQYF. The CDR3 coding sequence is TGTGCCAGCTCACTCCGGACAGATACGCAGTATTTT. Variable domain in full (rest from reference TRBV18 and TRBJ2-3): NAGVMQNPRHLVRRRGQEARLRCSPMKGHSHVYWYRQLPEEGLKFMVYLQKENIIDESGMPKERFSAEFPKEGPSILRIQQVVRGDSAAYFCASSLRTDTQYFGPGTRLTVL.

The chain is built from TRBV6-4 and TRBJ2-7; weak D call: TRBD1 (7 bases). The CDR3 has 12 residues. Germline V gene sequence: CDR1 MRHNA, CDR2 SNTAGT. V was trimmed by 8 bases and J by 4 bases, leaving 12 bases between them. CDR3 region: CASLQGRYEQYV. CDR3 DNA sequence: TGTGCCAGCTTACAGGGGAGGTACGAGCAGTACGTC.

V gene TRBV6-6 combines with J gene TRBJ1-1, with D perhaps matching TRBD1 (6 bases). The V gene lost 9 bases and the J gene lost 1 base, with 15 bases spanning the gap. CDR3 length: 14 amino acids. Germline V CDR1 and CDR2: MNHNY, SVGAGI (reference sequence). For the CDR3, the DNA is TGTGCCAGTACCCAGGGGTGGCAGAACACTGAAGCTTTCTTT. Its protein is CASTQGWQNTEAFF.

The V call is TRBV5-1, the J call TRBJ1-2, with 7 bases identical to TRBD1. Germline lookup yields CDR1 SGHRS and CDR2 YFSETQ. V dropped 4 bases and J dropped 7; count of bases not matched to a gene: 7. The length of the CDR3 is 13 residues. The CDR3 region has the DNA TGCGCCAGCAGCCCCGCAGGGGGTGGTGGCTACACCTTC. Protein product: CASSPAGGGGYTF.

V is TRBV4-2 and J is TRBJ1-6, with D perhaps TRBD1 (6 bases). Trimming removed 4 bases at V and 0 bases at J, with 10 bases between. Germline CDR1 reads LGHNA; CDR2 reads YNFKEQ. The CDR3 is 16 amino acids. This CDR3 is CASSPGGSSYNSPLHF. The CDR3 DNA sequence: TGTGCCAGCAGCCCGGGGGGCAGCTCCTATAATTCACCCCTCCACTTT.